Following are 7 T cell receptor beta chains from one sample sequenced in a study of blood T cell repertoires in COVID-19. Generated by immunoSEQ multiplex PCR, the TCRdb table keeps only in-frame clones and is missing some. The sample holds roughly 70,000 clones; 82% are singletons and the top ten take 4.1%. Sequencing was performed on peripheral blood. These receptors were taken from a woman aged 55 to 70 with acute or convalescent COVID-19.

V and J are TRBV7-9 and TRBJ1-5; D is ambiguous. The germline V gene has CDR1 SEHNR and CDR2 FQNEAQ (reference sequence). This CDR3 comprises 13 residues. Trimming took off 2 bases at V and 4 bases at J, with 6 bases between the two ends. The CDR3 region has the DNA TGTGCCAGCAGCTTACAGGCTAATCAGCCCCAGCATTTT. Its translation: CASSLQANQPQHF.

This clone was observed a handful of times. The chain couples TRBV7-2 to TRBJ2-7; D call uncertain. CDR3 length: 13 residues. Trimming cost V 1 base and J 7 bases, with 11 bases left between them. Germline CDR1 is SGHTA and CDR2 is FQGNSA. The CDR3, as DNA: TGTGCCAGCAGCTTAGGTCCTAGTGGGGAGCAGTACTTC. Translation: CASSLGPSGEQYF.

The J gene is TRBJ1-1, the V gene TRBV6-5; D may be TRBD1 (5 bases). Germline assignment: CDR1 MNHEY and CDR2 SVGAGI. Trimming took 2 bases from V and 1 from J, leaving 11 bases between them. CDR3 size: 15 residues. CDR3 coding DNA: TGTGCCAGCAGTTACGCCGGGGGGAGGAACACTGAAGCTTTCTTT. Translating gives CASSYAGGRNTEAFF.

This chain joins TRBV7-2 and TRBJ2-3, with TRBD2 matching over 8 bases. CDR1 and CDR2 (germline): SGHTA, FQGNSA. The CDR3 contains 16 residues. The trim removed 5 bases at V and 3 bases at J, leaving 10 bases unmatched. The CDR3, as DNA: TGTGCCAGCAGCCCGGGAGGGGGAGGAGGGACAGATACGCAGTATTTT. It encodes CASSPGGGGGTDTQYF. The full variable domain, in which reference TRBV7-2 and TRBJ2-3 provide the parts outside the CDR3, is GAGVSQSPSNKVTEKGKDVELRCDPISGHTALYWYRQSLGQGLEFLIYFQGNSAPDKSGLPSDRFSAERTGGSVSTLTIQRTQQEDSAVYLCASSPGGGGGTDTQYFGPGTRLTVL.

The chain links TRBV27 to TRBJ1-5; TRBD1 matches 9 bases. The germline CDR1 and CDR2 sequences are MNHEY and SMNVEV (reference sequence). V lost 6 bases, J lost 1 base, and 4 bases stayed unmatched. CDR3 length: 15 amino acids. The CDR3 nucleotides are TGTGCCAGCAGACGGACAGGGGCGAGCAATCAGCCCCAGCATTTT. This codes for CASRRTGASNQPQHF.

This sequence joins TRBV12-3 or TRBV12-4 and TRBJ1-1; D might be TRBD1 (5 bases). CDR3 length: 12 amino acids. V lost 5 bases, J lost 7 bases, and 11 bases lay in between. CDR3 nucleotides: TGTGCCAGCAGTCGTAGGGGAAGTGAAGCTTTCTTT. This translates into CASSRRGSEAFF.

This chain connects TRBV15 to TRBJ1-1; a possible D gene is TRBD1 (5 bases). The germline V gene encodes CDR1 LNHNV and CDR2 YYDKDF (reference sequence). The CDR3 is 15 amino acids. CDR3 sequence: CATRPQLGGSTEAFF. CDR3 coding DNA: TGTGCTACCCGACCCCAACTGGGGGGTAGCACTGAAGCTTTCTTT.